Shown below are 5 T cell receptor beta chains from a single sample sequenced in a study of T cell responses to AZD1222 COVID-19 vaccine. Data came from immunoSEQ multiplex PCR; TCRdb stores just in-frame clones and leaves some out. This sample has 100,000 to 150,000 clones; roughly 92% occur once, and the top ten carry 5% to 7%. The sample consisted of peripheral blood, taken on day 0 of AZD1222 vaccination. The receptor set was obtained from an adult in good health.

The chain joins TRBV7-9 to TRBJ1-2; possibly TRBD1 for D (5 bases). Germline assignment: CDR1 SEHNR and CDR2 FQNEAQ (reference sequence). The CDR3 totals 17 residues. Deletions cut 1 base from V and 6 bases from J, with 21 bases between. The CDR3 spells CASSLGITTGTANGYTF. The CDR3 coding sequence is TGTGCCAGCAGCTTAGGGATCACGACCGGGACGGCGAATGGCTACACCTTC. The full variable domain, with the rest looked up from reference TRBV7-9 and TRBJ1-2, is DTGVSQNPRHKITKRGQNVTFRCDPISEHNRLYWYRQTLGQGPEFLTYFQNEAQLEKSRLLSDRFSAERPKGSFSTLEIQRTEQGDSAMYLCASSLGITTGTANGYTFGSGTRLTVV.

The J gene is TRBJ1-5, the V gene TRBV3-1 (or the pseudogene TRBV3-2); 8 bases fit TRBD1. The CDR3 consists of 16 residues. J lost 4 bases, V lost 0 bases, and 5 bases had no gene match. CDR1 is LGHDT and CDR2 is YNNKEL in the germline V gene (reference sequence). Here the CDR3 reads CASSQDQGARNQPQHF. CDR3 nucleotides: TGTGCCAGCAGCCAAGATCAGGGGGCTCGTAATCAGCCCCAGCATTTT.

This chain links TRBV7-3 with TRBJ2-6; D is ambiguous. Trimming left V 2 bases short and J 9 bases short, with 17 bases between. Germline CDR1 reads SGHTA; CDR2 reads FQGTGA. The CDR3 is 16 residues long. In DNA form, the CDR3 reads TGTGCCAGCAGCTTATCCCGGGCCCTATCGAGCAACGTCCTGACTTTC. Translation gives CASSLSRALSSNVLTF. The full variable domain, rest sourced from reference TRBV7-3 and TRBJ2-6, is GAGVSQTPSNKVTEKGKYVELRCDPISGHTALYWYRQSLGQGPEFLIYFQGTGAADDSGLPNDRFFAVRPEGSVSTLKIQRTERGDSAVYLCASSLSRALSSNVLTFGAGSRLTVL.

The chain is built from TRBV19 and TRBJ1-4; TRBD1 matches 9 bases. CDR1 is LNHDA and CDR2 is SQIVND in the germline V gene (reference sequence). V gave up 4 bases and J gave up 5 bases; unmatched junction bases: 8. The CDR3 extends over 16 amino acids. This chain's CDR3 is CASSTPRTGVNEKLFF. CDR3 nucleotides: TGTGCCAGTAGTACCCCTCGGACAGGGGTGAATGAAAAACTGTTTTTT.

This chain joins TRBV18 and TRBJ2-7; D remains unclear. This CDR3 is 13 amino acids long. CDR1 is KGHSH, CDR2 LQKENI, per germline. V was clipped by 0 bases and J by 3 bases, with 6 bases between them. The DNA for the CDR3 is TGTGCCAGCTCACCACCGGAGAACTACGAGCAGTACTTC. Translating gives CASSPPENYEQYF.